The next 11 T cell receptor beta chains were all read from a single sample in a study of shared clonotypes between healthy human individuals. Repertoires were generated with immunoSEQ multiplex PCR, while TCRdb's copy carries only in-frame clones and drops some. Among approximately 500,000 clones, over 75% were seen once, and the ten largest hold roughly 13%. Sequencing was carried out using PBMCs. The origin of the receptors is a woman aged 40-49 years in good health. Some clones in this sample may be carry-over from other donors' samples.

J is TRBJ2-7 and V is TRBV4-1; D ambiguous. V was pared by 4 bases and J by 0 bases, with 16 bases between. The CDR3 is 16 residues long. Germline V gene lookup returns CDR1 MGHRA and CDR2 YSYEKL. The CDR3 nucleotides are TGCGCCAGCAGCCTACTACCTCGACGGAGCTCCTACGAGCAGTACTTC. This codes for CASSLLPRRSSYEQYF.

Turning to this clone: Other DNA variants within this sample encode the same CDR3. The chain is built from TRBV11-2 and TRBJ2-5; D is undetermined. The CDR3 covers 12 residues. Germline CDR1 SGHAT, CDR2 FQNNGV. Trimming removed 1 base at V and 5 bases at J, with 5 bases between. CDR3 sequence (DNA): TGTGCCAGCAGCTTAGTTGGGGAGACCCAGTACTTC. The encoded protein is CASSLVGETQYF.

A word on this clone: A far larger clone is just one base off, so this is likely a read error. This chain joins TRBV6-1 and TRBJ2-5; the D gene is possibly TRBD1 (6 bases). Germline V gene data show CDR1 as MNHNS and CDR2 as SASEGT. The CDR3 covers 15 residues. V lost 2 bases, J lost 13 bases, and 23 bases lay in between. For the CDR3, the DNA is TGTGCCAGCAGTGAACGACAGGACCACTCCTACGAGCGGTACTTC. Translation gives CASSERQDHSYERYF.

The J gene is TRBJ2-3, the V gene TRBV14, with D perhaps TRBD1 (8 bases). V was pared by 1 base and J by 8 bases, with 22 bases between. Germline V gene sequence: CDR1 SGHDN, CDR2 FVKESK. The CDR3 extends over 17 amino acids. The CDR3 loop is CASSQGGGTGRESTQYF. The CDR3 nucleotides are TGTGCCAGCAGCCAAGGGGGAGGGACAGGAAGAGAAAGTACGCAGTATTTT.

This clone was recorded only once. The genes are TRBV29-1 and TRBJ2-7; the D gene is possibly TRBD1 (5 bases). The CDR3 has 13 residues. CDR1 and CDR2 (germline): SQVTM, ANQGSEA. Trimming pared 7 bases from V and 0 bases from J, leaving 13 bases between. CDR3 loop: CSGQGGNSYEQYF. In DNA form, the CDR3 reads TGCAGCGGTCAGGGTGGGAACTCCTACGAGCAGTACTTC.

The CDR3 bases are TGTGCCACCAGCAGAGGCCCTGGGGCCGATACGCAGTATTTT. Translating gives CATSRGPGADTQYF. The gene calls are TRBV15 and TRBJ2-3; perhaps TRBD1 as D (5 bases). With 1 base removed from V and 6 bases from J, the gap between germline ends came to 11 bases. The CDR3 runs to 14 residues. CDR1 is LNHNV and CDR2 is YYDKDF in the germline V gene (reference sequence).

This clone was detected many times. The same CDR3 can be traced to other DNA sequences in this sample. The chain is built from TRBV5-1 and TRBJ1-1; D is possibly TRBD1 (5 bases). CDR3 length equals 19 residues. V lost 2 bases to trimming and J lost 0 bases, with 23 bases between them. The V gene's germline CDR1 is SGHRS and CDR2 YFSETQ. CDR3 bases: TGCGCCAGCAGCTTCTGGCCGGGAGACTCGACAGATTTGAACACTGAAGCTTTCTTT. It codes for CASSFWPGDSTDLNTEAFF.

Details on this clone: It is likely a read error: a sequence one base away is far more abundant. This chain joins TRBV27 and TRBJ1-5; tentatively, D is TRBD1 (6 bases). The CDR3 is made up of 16 amino acids. Germline V gene lookup returns CDR1 MNHEY and CDR2 SMNVEV (reference sequence). The CDR3 nucleotides read TGTGCCAGCAGTGCTTTTAGCACAGGGTTCAATCAGCCCCAGCAGTTT. Its translation is CASSAFSTGFNQPQQF.

This chain's CDR3 is CASSLFRSGWVGELFF. CDR3 bases: TGTGCCAGCAGCTTATTTCGGTCAGGGTGGGTCGGGGAGCTGTTTTTT. The rearrangement links TRBV11-2 to TRBJ2-2; D possibly corresponds to TRBD1 (5 bases). This CDR3 is built from 16 residues. Trimming took 2 bases from V and 7 from J, leaving 17 bases between them. Germline lookup yields CDR1 SGHAT and CDR2 FQNNGV.

Only a few counts were recorded for this clone. This rearrangement joins TRBV7-9 to TRBJ2-3, with D possibly being TRBD2 (6 bases). Germline V gene lookup returns CDR1 SEHNR and CDR2 FQNEAQ (reference sequence). This CDR3 has 15 residues. Trimming left V 7 bases short and J 3 bases short, with 17 bases between. The CDR3 here is CASTNYGSNTDTQYF. The CDR3 coding sequence is TGTGCCAGCACCAACTACGGGAGTAATACAGATACGCAGTATTTT.

The chain carries TRBV30 and TRBJ1-1, with unresolved D. V gave up 3 bases and J gave up 1 base, with 15 bases separating them. The V gene's germline CDR1 is GTSNPN and CDR2 SVGIG (reference sequence). CDR3 length: 15 residues. The DNA of the CDR3 is TGTGCCTGGAGCGAAGGACGGGTCTCGAACACTGAAGCTTTCTTT. Translating gives CAWSEGRVSNTEAFF.